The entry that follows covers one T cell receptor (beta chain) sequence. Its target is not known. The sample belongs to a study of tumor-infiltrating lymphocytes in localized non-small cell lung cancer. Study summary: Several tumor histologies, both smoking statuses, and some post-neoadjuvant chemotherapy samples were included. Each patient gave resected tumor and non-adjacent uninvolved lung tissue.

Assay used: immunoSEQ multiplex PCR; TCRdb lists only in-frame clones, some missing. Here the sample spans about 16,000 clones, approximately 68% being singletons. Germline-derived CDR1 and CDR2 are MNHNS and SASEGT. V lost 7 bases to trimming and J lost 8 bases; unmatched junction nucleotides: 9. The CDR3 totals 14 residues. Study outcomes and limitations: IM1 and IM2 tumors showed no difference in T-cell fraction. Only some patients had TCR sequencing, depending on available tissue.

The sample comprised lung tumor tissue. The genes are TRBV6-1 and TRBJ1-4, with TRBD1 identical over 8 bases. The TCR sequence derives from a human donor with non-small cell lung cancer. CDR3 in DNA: TGTGCCAGCAAAAGACAGGGGTTAACGGAAAAACTGTTTTTT. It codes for CASKRQGLTEKLFF.